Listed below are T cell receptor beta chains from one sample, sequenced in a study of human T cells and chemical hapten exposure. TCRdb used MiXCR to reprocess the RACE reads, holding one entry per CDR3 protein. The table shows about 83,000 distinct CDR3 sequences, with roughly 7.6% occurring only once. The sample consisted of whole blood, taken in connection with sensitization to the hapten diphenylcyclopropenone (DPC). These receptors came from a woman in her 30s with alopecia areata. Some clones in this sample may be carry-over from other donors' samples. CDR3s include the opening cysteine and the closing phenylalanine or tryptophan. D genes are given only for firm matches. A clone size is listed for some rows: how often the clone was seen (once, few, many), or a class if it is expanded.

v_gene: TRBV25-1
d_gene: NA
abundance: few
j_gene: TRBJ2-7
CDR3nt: TGTGCCAGCAGTGAGGGTGGGCATGGGTACGAGCAGTACTTC
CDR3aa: CASSEGGHGYEQYF

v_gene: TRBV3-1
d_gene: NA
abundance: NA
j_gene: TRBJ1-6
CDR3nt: TGTGCCAGCAGCCTCGAGGGGGGACCGACGTACAGTTCACCCCTCCACTTT
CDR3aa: CASSLEGGPTYSSPLHF

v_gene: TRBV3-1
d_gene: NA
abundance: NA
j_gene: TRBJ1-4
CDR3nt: TGTGCCAGCAGCAGGGCCGGGGGGGTTACAACTAATGAAAAACTGTTTTTT
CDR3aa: CASSRAGGVTTNEKLFF

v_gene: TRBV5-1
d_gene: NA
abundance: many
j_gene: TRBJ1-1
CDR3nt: TGCGCCAGCAGCTTCGAGGGCGGCACTGAAGCTTTCTTT
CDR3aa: CASSFEGGTEAFF

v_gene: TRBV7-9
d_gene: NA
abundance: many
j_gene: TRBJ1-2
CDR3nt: TGTGCCAGCAGCTTAGTCGGACGGGGGACGGAGAACTATGGCTACACCTTC
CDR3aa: CASSLVGRGTENYGYTF

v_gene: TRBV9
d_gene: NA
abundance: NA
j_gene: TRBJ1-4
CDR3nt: TGTGCCAGCAGCGTCAGGGAGAGCAATGAAAAACTGTTTTTT
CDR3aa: CASSVRESNEKLFF

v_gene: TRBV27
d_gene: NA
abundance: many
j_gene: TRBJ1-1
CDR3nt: TGTGCCACTACCCGGAGGGGCTGGGGGAACACTGAAGCTTTCTTT
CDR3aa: CATTRRGWGNTEAFF

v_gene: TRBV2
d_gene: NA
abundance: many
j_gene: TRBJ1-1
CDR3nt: TGTGCCAGCAGGGGCAGGGACGAAGCTTTCTTT
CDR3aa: CASRGRDEAFF

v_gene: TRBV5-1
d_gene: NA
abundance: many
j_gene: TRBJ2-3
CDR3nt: TGCGCCAGCAGCTACGTTCGAGGGGCGGCCACAGATACGCAGTATTTT
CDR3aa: CASSYVRGAATDTQYF

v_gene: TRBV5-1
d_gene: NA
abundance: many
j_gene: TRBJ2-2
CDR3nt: TGCGCCAGCAGCTTGGGAGGGCGAGCGAACACCGGGGAGCTGTTTTTT
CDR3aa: CASSLGGRANTGELFF

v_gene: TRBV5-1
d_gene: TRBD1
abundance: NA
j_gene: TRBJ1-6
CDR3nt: TGCGCCAGCAAGGGGACAGATAATTCACCCCTCCACTTT
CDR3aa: CASKGTDNSPLHF